A single sample gave rise to the 24 T cell receptor beta chains below, sequenced in a study of cytomegalovirus exposure and HLA in healthy donors. Amplification used 60 Vbeta primers and 13 Jbeta primers. Using immunoSEQ multiplex PCR, the repertoire was profiled, and TCRdb retains in-frame clones only, with some absent. Seen here are roughly 200,000 clones, approximately 79% observed once, and the top ten hold approximately 4.7%. The sequencing sample was made of PBMCs. Receptors were obtained from a woman aged 25-40 years in good health and CMV-seropositive.

This clone was picked up a small number of times. The chain is built from TRBV6-6 and TRBJ1-4, with TRBD1 matching 7 bases. The germline V gene encodes CDR1 MNHNY and CDR2 SVGAGI (reference sequence). J lost 8 bases, V lost 2 bases, and 2 bases had no gene match. This CDR3 region has 13 residues. The CDR3, as DNA: TGTGCCAGCAGTTACGCAGGGGGGGAAAAACTGTTTTTT. This gives the protein CASSYAGGEKLFF.

The sample holds a few counts of this clone. V gene TRBV5-1 combines with J gene TRBJ1-1; 10 bases are a match to TRBD1. CDR1 and CDR2 (germline): SGHRS, YFSETQ. Trimming took 1 base from V and 5 from J; bases not matched to a gene: 11. The CDR3 contains 17 residues. For the CDR3, the DNA is TGCGCCAGCAGCTTGCCCCCTAGACAGGGGGCGAGGACTGAAGCTTTCTTT. This encodes CASSLPPRQGARTEAFF.

This clone appeared a single time. V is TRBV7-8 and J is TRBJ1-2; the D is unclear. The germline V and J ends were trimmed by 2 bases and 5 bases, with 18 bases remaining between them. The length of the CDR3 is 16 residues. Germline-derived CDR1 and CDR2 are SGHVS and FQNEAQ. CDR3 in amino acids: CASSLNQRSRRYGYTF. For the CDR3, the DNA is TGTGCCAGCAGCTTAAACCAGCGGTCCCGGCGGTATGGCTACACCTTC.

This rearrangement joins TRBV19 to TRBJ2-1; possibly TRBD2 for D (6 bases). The V end lost 6 bases, the J end lost 4 bases, and 13 bases lay between the germline ends. Germline V CDR1 and CDR2: LNHDA, SQIVND (reference sequence). This CDR3 is 14 amino acids long. The CDR3 spells CASSFDRGYNEQFF. The CDR3, as DNA: TGTGCCAGTAGCTTCGATCGGGGGTACAATGAGCAGTTCTTC.

J is TRBJ2-2 and V is TRBV5-4; tentatively, D is TRBD1 (6 bases). Germline lookup yields CDR1 SGHNT and CDR2 YYREEE (reference sequence). This CDR3 has 12 residues. The V end was cut by 3 bases, the J end by 7 bases, with 7 bases between. CDR3 loop: CASSSGVGELFF. CDR3 DNA: TGTGCCAGCAGCTCAGGGGTCGGGGAGCTGTTTTTT.

In its sample, this clone was seen once. V is TRBV7-9 and J is TRBJ1-3, with 8 nucleotides matching TRBD1. The V segment lost 5 bases and the J segment 4 bases; nucleotides outside the gene matches: 7. The CDR3 covers 15 residues. CDR1 is SEHNR and CDR2 is FQNEAQ in the germline V gene (reference sequence). CDR3 loop: CASSPPTGEGNTIYF. DNA for the CDR3: TGTGCCAGCAGCCCCCCGACAGGGGAAGGAAACACCATATATTTT.

This clone was detected a few times. The rearrangement links TRBV25-1 to TRBJ2-1; 7 bases fit TRBD1. Germline V gene data show CDR1 as MGHDK and CDR2 as SYGVNS. With V trimmed by 4 bases and J by 0 bases, 6 bases remained unmatched. This CDR3 comprises 16 residues. The CDR3 DNA reads TGTGCCAGCAGTGCCTACAGGGGAAGCTCCTACAATGAGCAGTTCTTC. It encodes CASSAYRGSSYNEQFF.

This chain joins TRBV10-3 and TRBJ2-1; the match to TRBD1 covers 7 bases. Germline values: CDR1 ENHRY, CDR2 SYGVKD. The CDR3 consists of 16 residues. Trimming cost V 7 bases and J 0 bases; bases outside gene matches: 9. CDR3 nucleotide sequence: TGTGCCATCACCCCGGGGACAGACTACTCCTACAATGAGCAGTTCTTC. It is translated as CAITPGTDYSYNEQFF.

This clone appeared a few times. This chain uses TRBV18 with TRBJ1-1; D perhaps matches TRBD1 (6 bases). Trimming took 3 bases from V and 3 from J, leaving 14 bases between them. The CDR3 spans 15 residues. Germline assignment: CDR1 KGHSH and CDR2 LQKENI. CDR3 nucleotide sequence: TGTGCCAGCTCACCCAGGACAGCCACTTACACTGAAGCTTTCTTT. It codes for CASSPRTATYTEAFF.

The gene calls are TRBV19 and TRBJ1-3, with D perhaps matching TRBD1 (5 bases). V lost 5 bases to trimming and J lost 0 bases, with 14 bases between them. In germline, CDR1 is LNHDA, CDR2 SQIVND (reference sequence). CDR3 length: 16 amino acids. CDR3 coding DNA: TGTGCCAGTAGTCTGGACACGCTGAACTCTGGAAACACCATATATTTT. This gives the protein CASSLDTLNSGNTIYF. Variable domain in full (rest from reference TRBV19 and TRBJ1-3): DGGITQSPKYLFRKEGQNVTLSCEQNLNHDAMYWYRQDPGQGLRLIYYSQIVNDFQKGDIAEGYSVSREKKESFPLTVTSAQKNPTAFYLCASSLDTLNSGNTIYFGEGSWLTVV.

This chain uses TRBV4-1 with TRBJ2-3; 7 bases agree with TRBD2. Losses at the gene ends were 3 bases for V and 2 bases for J; bases not matched to a gene: 8. Germline V gene data show CDR1 as MGHRA and CDR2 as YSYEKL. This CDR3 spans 16 amino acids. The CDR3 reads CASSQRAAGDTDTQYF. In DNA, the CDR3 is TGCGCCAGCAGCCAGAGAGCTGCGGGAGACACAGATACGCAGTATTTT.

This chain connects TRBV11-2 to TRBJ1-1; a weak D match, TRBD1 (6 bases). The ends were cut back, 5 bases at V and 12 bases at J, with 19 bases in the middle. The CDR3 length is 13 residues. CDR1 and CDR2 (germline): SGHAT, FQNNGV. CDR3 in amino acids: CASSHSAGAETFF. CDR3 bases: TGTGCCAGCAGCCACTCGGCAGGGGCCGAAACTTTCTTT.

The genes are TRBV5-1 and TRBJ2-3; D might be TRBD1 (7 bases). Germline CDR1 and CDR2: SGHRS and YFSETQ. The CDR3 is 13 residues long. Trimming left V 7 bases short and J 6 bases short, with 15 bases between. The CDR3 reads CASFETGRDTQYF. For the CDR3, the DNA is TGCGCCAGCTTTGAGACAGGGAGGGATACGCAGTATTTT.

V and J are TRBV20-1 and TRBJ1-1; possible D gene TRBD1, 5 bases. The CDR3 runs to 11 residues. V dropped 6 bases and J dropped 4 bases, with 9 bases sitting between them. Germline V gene lookup returns CDR1 DFQATT and CDR2 SNEGSKA (reference sequence). CDR3 region: CSAPGPTEAFF. DNA of the CDR3: TGCAGTGCCCCAGGGCCCACTGAAGCTTTCTTT.

The chain carries TRBV30 and TRBJ1-2, with D possibly matching TRBD1 (5 bases). CDR1 is GTSNPN, CDR2 SVGIG, per germline (reference sequence). Trimming removed 0 bases from V and 7 bases from J, with 15 bases in between. CDR3 length: 14 residues. The CDR3 DNA reads TGTGCCTGGAGTGTACTGGGGCAGGGCGGTGGCTACACCTTC. Amino acid sequence: CAWSVLGQGGGYTF.

This clone was seen a single time. This chain uses TRBV19 with TRBJ2-7; no clear D. CDR1 and CDR2 from the germline V gene are LNHDA and SQIVND (reference sequence). Trimming cost V 4 bases and J 5 bases, with 9 bases left between them. The CDR3 covers 12 residues. CDR3 DNA: TGTGCCAGTAGTACCCAGCGCAACGAGCAGTACTTC. Amino acid sequence: CASSTQRNEQYF.

The rearrangement uses TRBV19 and TRBJ1-1; D is possibly TRBD1 (5 bases). Germline V CDR1 and CDR2: LNHDA, SQIVND (reference sequence). The CDR3 length is 14 residues. Trimming took off 3 bases at V and 0 bases at J, with 8 bases between the two ends. The CDR3 sequence: CASSIGQVNTEAFF. CDR3 DNA sequence: TGTGCCAGTAGTATCGGACAAGTGAACACTGAAGCTTTCTTT.

This clone was found a few times. The chain couples TRBV5-1 to TRBJ1-3; the match to TRBD1 covers 7 bases. CDR1 and CDR2 (germline): SGHRS, YFSETQ. This CDR3 is built from 14 residues. V shed 4 bases and J 4 bases; nucleotides not matched to a gene: 5. Here the CDR3 reads CASSLTGEGNTIYF. The CDR3, as DNA: TGCGCCAGCAGCCTCACAGGGGAAGGAAACACCATATATTTT.

The rearrangement joins TRBV19 to TRBJ2-2; TRBD1 matches at 7 bases. J lost 4 bases, V lost 6 bases, and 5 bases had no gene match. The CDR3 totals 14 residues. The germline V gene has CDR1 LNHDA and CDR2 SQIVND (reference sequence). CDR3 residues: CASRVAGGTGELFF. The CDR3 nucleotides are TGTGCCAGTAGGGTGGCAGGGGGCACCGGGGAGCTGTTTTTT.

The chain combines TRBV7-9 with TRBJ2-5; 12 bases agree with TRBD2. V shed 5 bases, J shed 5 bases, and the junction held 9 bases outside the gene matches. Germline V gene data show CDR1 as SEHNR and CDR2 as FQNEAQ (reference sequence). The CDR3 has 16 amino acids. CDR3 residues: CASSRPLAGGGETQYF. CDR3 sequence (DNA): TGTGCCAGCAGCCGGCCTCTAGCGGGAGGGGGGGAGACCCAGTACTTC.

This clone was found once. The chain joins TRBV5-1 to TRBJ2-1; D is unclear. From germline, CDR1 is SGHRS and CDR2 YFSETQ. V lost 4 bases and J lost 8, with 7 bases in between. This CDR3 is 11 amino acids long. The chain's CDR3 is CASSAQDEQFF. The CDR3 DNA sequence: TGCGCCAGCAGCGCCCAGGATGAGCAGTTCTTC.

V gene TRBV5-1 combines with J gene TRBJ1-1; D gene ambiguous. The V end lost 3 bases, the J end lost 8 bases, and 11 bases lay between the germline ends. CDR3 length: 12 residues. Germline CDR1 SGHRS, CDR2 YFSETQ. The CDR3 loop reads CASSWADLEAFF. CDR3 in DNA: TGCGCCAGCAGCTGGGCAGATCTAGAAGCTTTCTTT.

The chain links TRBV5-1 to TRBJ2-2; D is possibly TRBD1 (6 bases). V lost 3 bases to trimming and J lost 1 base, with 7 bases between them. This CDR3 is built from 14 residues. Germline loops: CDR1 SGHRS, CDR2 YFSETQ. The CDR3 loop reads CASSWGQNTGELFF. In nucleotides, the CDR3 is TGCGCCAGCAGCTGGGGACAGAACACCGGGGAGCTGTTTTTT.

This CDR3 is CASSPVLAGESGEQYF. In DNA form, the CDR3 reads TGTGCCAGCAGCCCGGTATTGGCAGGCGAGAGTGGGGAGCAGTACTTC. J is TRBJ2-7 and V is TRBV5-6, with D uncertain. V was pared by 4 bases and J by 7 bases, with 24 bases between. CDR3 length equals 16 residues. Germline V gives CDR1 SGHDT, CDR2 YYEEEE. Drawing the rest from reference TRBV5-6 and TRBJ2-7, the complete variable domain is DAGVTQSPTHLIKTRGQQVTLRCSPKSGHDTVSWYQQALGQGPQFIFQYYEEEERQRGNFPDRFSGHQFPNYSSELNVNALLLGDSALYLCASSPVLAGESGEQYFGPGTRLTVT.